These 30 T cell receptor beta chains came from one sample sequenced in a study of radiotherapy plus CTLA-4 blockade in lung cancer. Assay used: immunoSEQ multiplex PCR; TCRdb lists only in-frame clones, some missing. Here the sample spans 65,000 to 95,000 clones, more than 75% being singletons. Here the sequenced sample was peripheral blood, taken from a patient treated with radiotherapy plus ipilimumab. Receptors originate from a human donor with non-small cell lung cancer that progressed on radiotherapy plus ipilimumab.

This clone was counted a single time. The gene calls are TRBV6-6 and TRBJ1-5, with TRBD1 identical over 7 bases. Trimming removed 6 bases from V and 3 bases from J; junction bases left unmatched: 8. This CDR3 is built from 15 residues. Germline CDR1 reads MNHNY; CDR2 reads SVGAGI (reference sequence). In DNA, the CDR3 is TGTGCCAGCAGGCCCGGGCAGGGGGACAATCAGCCCCAGCATTTT. Translating gives CASRPGQGDNQPQHF.

The chain carries TRBV5-4 and TRBJ1-2; 9 bases are a match to TRBD1. J was trimmed by 4 bases and V by 4 bases; bases with no gene match: 8. The germline V gene has CDR1 SGHNT and CDR2 YYREEE (reference sequence). The length of the CDR3 is 15 residues. CDR3 DNA sequence: TGTGCCAGCAGCATCAGGGACAGGGATTCCTATGGCTACACCTTC. Its translation is CASSIRDRDSYGYTF. The full variable domain, in which reference TRBV5-4 and TRBJ1-2 provide the parts outside the CDR3, is ETGVTQSPTHLIKTRGQQVTLRCSSQSGHNTVSWYQQALGQGPQFIFQYYREEENGRGNFPPRFSGLQFPNYSSELNVNALELDDSALYLCASSIRDRDSYGYTFGSGTRLTVV.

This chain uses TRBV27 with TRBJ2-1, with D hard to call. V was shortened by 2 bases and J by 9 bases, with 14 bases between the two germline ends. The germline gives CDR1 MNHEY, CDR2 SMNVEV (reference sequence). The CDR3 consists of 14 residues. The CDR3 sequence is CASSLLPPDSEQFF. CDR3 DNA sequence: TGTGCCAGCAGTTTACTTCCCCCAGATAGTGAGCAGTTCTTC.

The J gene is TRBJ2-7, the V gene TRBV7-8; D remains ambiguous. CDR3 size: 16 residues. The V end lost 5 bases, the J end lost 5 bases, and 22 bases lay between the germline ends. Per germline, CDR1 SGHVS and CDR2 FQNEAQ. CDR3 sequence: CASSRASRKGFHEQYF. CDR3 DNA sequence: TGTGCCAGCAGCCGGGCTTCCCGTAAGGGATTCCACGAGCAGTACTTC.

The J gene is TRBJ2-7, the V gene TRBV10-3; TRBD1 matches at 9 bases. This CDR3 region has 13 residues. Germline V gene data show CDR1 as ENHRY and CDR2 as SYGVKD. The ends lost 5 bases at V and 5 bases at J; junction bases unmatched: 4. The CDR3, as DNA: TGTGCCATCAGTTGGACAGGGGACAACGAGCAGTACTTC. This translates into CAISWTGDNEQYF.

The sample holds one count of this clone. The chain combines TRBV9 with TRBJ2-7, with a tentative D call TRBD2 (6 bases). V lost 0 bases and J lost 4, with 14 bases in between. The CDR3 runs to 15 residues. Germline V lookup: CDR1 SGDLS, CDR2 YYNGEE. In DNA, the CDR3 is TGTGCCAGCAGCGTAGGGGTCGCGGGAAATTACGAGCAGTACTTC. Its protein is CASSVGVAGNYEQYF. Variable domain in full (rest from reference TRBV9 and TRBJ2-7): DSGVTQTPKHLITATGQRVTLRCSPRSGDLSVYWYQQSLDQGLQFLIQYYNGEERAKGNILERFSAQQFPDLHSELNLSSLELGDSALYFCASSVGVAGNYEQYFGPGTRLTVT.

The chain carries TRBV11-2 and TRBJ2-7; tentatively, D is TRBD1 (6 bases). CDR1 is SGHAT, CDR2 FQNNGV, per germline. This CDR3 contains 13 residues. The CDR3 DNA sequence: TGTGCCGGCAGCGTTACAGGGCTCATGGAGCAGTACGTC. Protein product: CAGSVTGLMEQYV.

The rearrangement uses TRBV5-1 and TRBJ2-1; D possibly uses TRBD1 or TRBD2 (5 bases each). Trimming shortened V by 1 base and J by 4 bases, and 12 bases separated the two germline ends. Germline CDR1 and CDR2: SGHRS and YFSETQ. The CDR3 consists of 15 residues. The CDR3 DNA reads TGCGCCAGCAGCTTGCGTTTGGGGGAGTACAATGAGCAGTTCTTC. It codes for CASSLRLGEYNEQFF.

This clone was seen a few times. V gene TRBV19 combines with J gene TRBJ2-7, with a possible D match to TRBD2 (5 bases). This CDR3 has 12 residues. Germline V gene data show CDR1 as LNHDA and CDR2 as SQIVND (reference sequence). V was cut by 2 bases and J by 6 bases, with 8 bases left in between. The CDR3 protein is CASSIFGSEQYF. CDR3 sequence (DNA): TGTGCCAGTAGTATATTTGGGAGCGAGCAGTACTTC.

J is TRBJ2-2 and V is TRBV6-5, with 12 bases fitting TRBD2. The CDR3 runs to 15 residues. Germline V lookup: CDR1 MNHEY, CDR2 SVGAGI. V lost 8 bases to trimming and J lost 6 bases; unmatched junction nucleotides: 7. The CDR3 coding sequence is TGTGCCAGCCTAAGACTAGCGGGAGTATCCGGGGAGCTGTTTTTT. Amino acids: CASLRLAGVSGELFF.

The V gene is TRBV5-8, the J gene TRBJ2-7, with a weak D call TRBD1 (6 bases). Between the trimmed V and J ends, which lost 3 bases and 0 bases, there was a span of 16 bases. CDR3 size: 16 residues. Germline CDR1 is SGHTS and CDR2 is YDEGEE. The CDR3 spells CASSSARDNISYEQYV. The CDR3 coding sequence is TGTGCCAGCAGCTCAGCCCGGGACAACATCTCCTACGAGCAGTACGTC.

V and J are TRBV19 and TRBJ2-5; D unclear. V dropped 0 bases and J dropped 2 bases, with 4 bases sitting between them. Germline CDR1 reads LNHDA; CDR2 reads SQIVND (reference sequence). This CDR3 region has 13 residues. This chain's CDR3 is CASSIDSQETQYF. The CDR3 nucleotides are TGTGCCAGTAGTATAGACAGTCAAGAGACCCAGTACTTC.

The J gene is TRBJ1-5, the V gene TRBV19; tentative D call: TRBD1 (5 bases). This CDR3 has 14 residues. V lost 7 bases to trimming and J lost 5 bases, with 15 bases between them. Per the germline V gene, CDR1 is LNHDA and CDR2 is SQIVND (reference sequence). CDR3 amino acids: CASTREQGYQPQHF. CDR3 nucleotide sequence: TGTGCCAGTACCAGAGAGCAGGGTTATCAGCCCCAGCATTTT.

The J gene is TRBJ2-7, the V gene TRBV6-5, with unresolved D. This CDR3 has 13 amino acids. V shed 2 bases and J shed 2 bases, with 7 bases lying between them. Germline V lookup: CDR1 MNHEY, CDR2 SVGAGI. CDR3 in DNA: TGTGCCAGCAGTTACGGAAAGACCTACGAGCAGTACTTC. Residues: CASSYGKTYEQYF.

The V call is TRBV9, the J call TRBJ2-5; 9 bases line up with TRBD2. V gave up 6 bases and J gave up 0 bases; unmatched junction bases: 6. The CDR3 consists of 15 residues. Germline V gives CDR1 SGDLS, CDR2 YYNGEE. CDR3 bases: TGTGCCAGCACGGCTAGCGGGGCGTACCAAGAGACCCAGTACTTC. As protein: CASTASGAYQETQYF.

This chain uses TRBV9 with TRBJ2-7; D gene uncertain. CDR1 and CDR2 (germline): SGDLS, YYNGEE. Trimming took 0 bases from V and 0 from J, leaving 7 bases between them. The CDR3 is 14 residues long. CDR3 in amino acids: CASSVVVVSYEQYF. DNA for the CDR3: TGTGCCAGCAGCGTAGTAGTAGTCTCCTACGAGCAGTACTTC.

This clone was recorded only once. V and J are TRBV5-1 and TRBJ2-5; no reliable D call. The CDR3 covers 14 residues. CDR1 is SGHRS and CDR2 is YFSETQ in the germline V gene. Trimming took 0 bases from V and 5 from J, leaving 11 bases between them. DNA for the CDR3: TGCGCCAGCAGCTTGGGGAGCACCCAGGAGACCCAGTACTTC. Its translation: CASSLGSTQETQYF. Full variable domain (outside the CDR3, taken from reference TRBV5-1 and TRBJ2-5): KAGVTQTPRYLIKTRGQQVTLSCSPISGHRSVSWYQQTPGQGLQFLFEYFSETQRNKGNFPGRFSGRQFSNSRSEMNVSTLELGDSALYLCASSLGSTQETQYFGPGTRLLVL.

This clone has a handful of counts. The chain combines TRBV4-1 with TRBJ2-7; no definite D call. The CDR3 runs 14 residues. Trimming removed 4 bases at V and 4 bases at J, with 14 bases between. Germline V gene lookup returns CDR1 MGHRA and CDR2 YSYEKL. The CDR3 DNA sequence: TGCGCCAGCAGCCCGATGGGGTCCGGTTACGAGCAGTACTTC. This codes for CASSPMGSGYEQYF.

This chain links TRBV13 with TRBJ1-2; 10 bases line up with TRBD1. The CDR3 covers 14 residues. V shed 5 bases, J shed 5 bases, and the junction held 5 bases outside the gene matches. Looked up from germline, CDR1 is PRHDT and CDR2 is FYEKMQ (reference sequence). CDR3 amino acids: CASSHGQGVYGYTF. CDR3 DNA: TGTGCCAGCAGCCACGGACAGGGGGTTTATGGCTACACCTTC. The variable domain in full, with the rest retrieved from reference TRBV13 and TRBJ1-2, is AAGVIQSPRHLIKEKRETATLKCYPIPRHDTVYWYQQGPGQDPQFLISFYEKMQSDKGSIPDRFSAQQFSDYHSELNMSSLELGDSALYFCASSHGQGVYGYTFGSGTRLTVV.

The rearrangement joins TRBV30 to TRBJ1-5; a weak D match, TRBD1 (6 bases). The length of the CDR3 is 13 residues. The germline CDR1 and CDR2 sequences are GTSNPN and SVGIG (reference sequence). V lost 4 bases and J 2 bases, leaving 9 bases between the germline ends. In nucleotides, the CDR3 is TGTGCCTGGACCAGACAGGGCAATCAGCCCCAGCATTTT. Protein product: CAWTRQGNQPQHF.

The chain links TRBV25-1 to TRBJ2-1; TRBD2 might be the D (5 bases). The V end lost 2 bases, the J end lost 4 bases, and 12 bases lay between the germline ends. CDR3 length: 15 residues. The germline CDR1 and CDR2 sequences are MGHDK and SYGVNS. CDR3 loop: CASSEKFGRYNEQFF. The CDR3 DNA follows: TGTGCCAGCAGTGAAAAGTTTGGGAGATACAATGAGCAGTTCTTC.

This clone has a single count. The chain carries TRBV19 and TRBJ1-5; D gene unclear. Per the germline V gene, CDR1 is LNHDA and CDR2 is SQIVND (reference sequence). This CDR3 is built from 16 residues. Trimming left V 3 bases short and J 1 base short, with 13 bases between. The CDR3 nucleotides are TGTGCCAGTAGTATTGCCAGGTCTTGGAGCAATCAGCCCCAGCATTTT. Amino acids: CASSIARSWSNQPQHF. The variable domain in full, completed from reference TRBV19 and TRBJ1-5, reads DGGITQSPKYLFRKEGQNVTLSCEQNLNHDAMYWYRQDPGQGLRLIYYSQIVNDFQKGDIAEGYSVSREKKESFPLTVTSAQKNPTAFYLCASSIARSWSNQPQHFGDGTRLSIL.

This chain uses TRBV9 with TRBJ2-1; TRBD2 matches at 7 bases. The V segment lost 1 base and the J segment 6 bases; nucleotides outside the gene matches: 10. Germline V gene sequence: CDR1 SGDLS, CDR2 YYNGEE. The CDR3 is 16 amino acids. The CDR3 protein is CASSVWEAGHFNEQFF. The CDR3, as DNA: TGTGCCAGCAGCGTATGGGAAGCGGGGCATTTCAATGAGCAGTTCTTC.

This chain joins TRBV9 and TRBJ2-2, with TRBD1 identical over 7 bases. V was pared by 4 bases and J by 7 bases, with 7 bases of the junction left unmatched. There are 14 residues in the CDR3. CDR1 and CDR2 (germline): SGDLS, YYNGEE. CDR3: CASSPTGYGGELFF. The CDR3 DNA reads as TGTGCCAGCAGCCCGACAGGGTATGGCGGGGAGCTGTTTTTT.

The table lists this clone with a count of one. The V call is TRBV2, the J call TRBJ2-1, with TRBD2 as a possible D gene (5 bases). Between the trimmed V and J ends, which lost 7 bases and 6 bases, there was a span of 10 bases. Germline V CDR1 and CDR2: SNHLY, FYNNEI. The CDR3 is made up of 12 amino acids. The CDR3 is CASTEGINEQFF. CDR3 nucleotides: TGTGCCAGCACCGAGGGTATCAATGAGCAGTTCTTC.

This clone occurred a few times. The chain is built from TRBV19 and TRBJ2-7; TRBD2 matches at 10 bases. This CDR3 is 14 amino acids long. CDR1 and CDR2 from the germline V gene are LNHDA and SQIVND (reference sequence). Germline trimming cut 3 bases from V and 2 bases from J; bases unmatched to any gene: 1. The CDR3, as DNA: TGTGCCAGTAGTATCGGACTAGCGGCCTACGAGCAGTACTTC. Translated: CASSIGLAAYEQYF. The complete variable domain, with remaining parts taken from reference TRBV19 and TRBJ2-7, reads DGGITQSPKYLFRKEGQNVTLSCEQNLNHDAMYWYRQDPGQGLRLIYYSQIVNDFQKGDIAEGYSVSREKKESFPLTVTSAQKNPTAFYLCASSIGLAAYEQYFGPGTRLTVT.

This chain joins TRBV4-2 and TRBJ2-7, with 7 bases that match TRBD1. With V trimmed by 4 bases and J by 7 bases, 7 bases remained unmatched. This CDR3 comprises 13 residues. The V gene's germline CDR1 is LGHNA and CDR2 YNFKEQ. This chain's CDR3 is CASSRRTGEEQYF. Here the CDR3 DNA reads TGTGCCAGCAGCCGGAGGACAGGAGAAGAGCAGTACTTC.

The chain links TRBV28 to TRBJ1-3; D perhaps matches TRBD1 (6 bases). V lost 3 bases to trimming and J lost 2 bases, with 11 bases between them. This CDR3 is 15 amino acids long. The germline V gene encodes CDR1 MDHEN and CDR2 SYDVKM. For the CDR3, the DNA is TGTGCCAGCAGTTTCCAGGGGACTGCTGGAAACACCATATATTTT. Translated: CASSFQGTAGNTIYF.

This chain joins TRBV18 and TRBJ2-7, with 8 bases that match TRBD1. V lost 3 bases to trimming and J lost 3 bases; unmatched junction nucleotides: 4. The CDR3 covers 14 residues. Germline V gene lookup returns CDR1 KGHSH and CDR2 LQKENI. CDR3 bases: TGTGCCAGCTCACCCGACAGGGGTGACTACGAGCAGTACTTC. Protein: CASSPDRGDYEQYF.

V is TRBV7-2 and J is TRBJ2-5; 8 positions match TRBD1. V shed 5 bases, J shed 5 bases, and the junction held 7 bases outside the gene matches. The germline CDR1 and CDR2 sequences are SGHTA and FQGNSA. The CDR3 consists of 14 residues. The CDR3 loop reads CASSPRTGSETQYF. DNA for the CDR3: TGTGCCAGCAGCCCCAGGACAGGGAGTGAGACCCAGTACTTC.